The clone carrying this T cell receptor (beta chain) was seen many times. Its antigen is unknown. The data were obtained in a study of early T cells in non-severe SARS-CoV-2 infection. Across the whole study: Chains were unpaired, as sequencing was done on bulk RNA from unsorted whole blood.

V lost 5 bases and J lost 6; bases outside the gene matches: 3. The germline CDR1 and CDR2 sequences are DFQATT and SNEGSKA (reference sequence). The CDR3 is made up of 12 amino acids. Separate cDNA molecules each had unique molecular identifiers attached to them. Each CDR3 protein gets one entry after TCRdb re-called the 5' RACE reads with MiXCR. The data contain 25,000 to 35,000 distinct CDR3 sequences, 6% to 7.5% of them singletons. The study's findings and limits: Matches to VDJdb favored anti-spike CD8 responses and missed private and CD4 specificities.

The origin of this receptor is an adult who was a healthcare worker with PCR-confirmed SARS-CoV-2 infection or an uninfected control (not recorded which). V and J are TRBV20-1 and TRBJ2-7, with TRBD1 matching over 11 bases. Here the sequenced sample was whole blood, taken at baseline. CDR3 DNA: TGCAGTGCTGGGGGACAGGGGGGCGAGCAGTACTTC. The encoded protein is CSAGGQGGEQYF.